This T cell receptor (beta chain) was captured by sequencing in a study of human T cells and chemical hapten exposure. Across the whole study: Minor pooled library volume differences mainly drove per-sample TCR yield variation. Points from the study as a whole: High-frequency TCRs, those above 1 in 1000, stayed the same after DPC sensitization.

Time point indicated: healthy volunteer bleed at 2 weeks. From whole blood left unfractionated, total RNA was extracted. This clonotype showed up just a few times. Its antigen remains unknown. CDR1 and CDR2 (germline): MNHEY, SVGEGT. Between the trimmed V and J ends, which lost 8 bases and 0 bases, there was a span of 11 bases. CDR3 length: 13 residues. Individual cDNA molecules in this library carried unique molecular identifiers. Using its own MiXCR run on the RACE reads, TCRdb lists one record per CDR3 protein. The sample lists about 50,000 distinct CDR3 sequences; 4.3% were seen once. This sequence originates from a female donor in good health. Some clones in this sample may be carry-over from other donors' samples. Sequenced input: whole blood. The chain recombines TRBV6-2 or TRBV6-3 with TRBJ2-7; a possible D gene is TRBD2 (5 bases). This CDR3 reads CASREDFSYEQYF. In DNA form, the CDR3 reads TGTGCCAGCCGCGAGGACTTCTCCTACGAGCAGTACTTC.